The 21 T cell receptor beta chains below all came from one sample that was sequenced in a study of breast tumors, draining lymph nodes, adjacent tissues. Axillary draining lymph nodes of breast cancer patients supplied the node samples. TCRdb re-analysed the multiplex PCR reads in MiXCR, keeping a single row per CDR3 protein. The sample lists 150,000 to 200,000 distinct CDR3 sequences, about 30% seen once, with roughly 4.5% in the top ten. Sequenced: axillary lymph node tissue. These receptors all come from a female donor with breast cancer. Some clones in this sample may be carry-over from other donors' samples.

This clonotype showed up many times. The CDR3 protein is CASSIPGTAMRGELFF. CDR3 in DNA: TGTGCCAGTAGTATTCCCGGGACAGCGATGCGCGGGGAGCTGTTTTTT. This chain joins TRBV19 and TRBJ2-2, with 7 bases aligning to TRBD1. V was pared by 3 bases and J by 7 bases, with 11 bases of the junction left unmatched. The CDR3 spans 16 residues. From germline, CDR1 is LNHDA and CDR2 SQIVND (reference sequence).

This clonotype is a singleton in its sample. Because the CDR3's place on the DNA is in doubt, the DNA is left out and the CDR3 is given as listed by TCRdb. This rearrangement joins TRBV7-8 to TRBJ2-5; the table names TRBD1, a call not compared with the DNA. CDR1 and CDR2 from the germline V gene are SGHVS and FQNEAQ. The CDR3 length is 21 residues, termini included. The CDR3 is CDSSFYICSATDRGRWETQYF.

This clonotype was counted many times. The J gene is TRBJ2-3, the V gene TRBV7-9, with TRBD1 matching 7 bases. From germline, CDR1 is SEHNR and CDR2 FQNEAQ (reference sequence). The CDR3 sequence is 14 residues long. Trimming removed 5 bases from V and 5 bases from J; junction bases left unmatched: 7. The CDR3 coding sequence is TGTGCCAGCAGCCGGGACAGCCGTTTAGATACGCAGTATTTT. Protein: CASSRDSRLDTQYF.

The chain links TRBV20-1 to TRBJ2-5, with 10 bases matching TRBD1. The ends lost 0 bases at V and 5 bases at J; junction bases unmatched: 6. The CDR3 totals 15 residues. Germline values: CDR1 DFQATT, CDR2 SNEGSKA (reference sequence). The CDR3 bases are TGCAGTGCTAGAGAAGGGACAGGGGTGATCGAGACCCAGTACTTC. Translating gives CSAREGTGVIETQYF.

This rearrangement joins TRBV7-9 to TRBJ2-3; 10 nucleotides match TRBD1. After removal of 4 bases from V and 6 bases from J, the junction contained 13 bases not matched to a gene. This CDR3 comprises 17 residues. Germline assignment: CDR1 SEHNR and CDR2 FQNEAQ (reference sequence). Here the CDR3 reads CASSSLDGTGAGDTQYF. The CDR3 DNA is TGTGCCAGCAGCTCCCTGGACGGGACAGGGGCCGGCGATACGCAGTATTTT.

The CDR3, as DNA: TGTGCCACCAGAAGTCATGGAGGTAGCTATGGCTACACCTTC. Its protein is CATRSHGGSYGYTF. The genes are TRBV19 and TRBJ1-2; D uncertain. This CDR3 region has 14 residues. The V gene lost 10 bases and the J gene lost 4 bases, with 19 bases spanning the gap. CDR1 and CDR2 from the germline V gene are LNHDA and SQIVND (reference sequence).

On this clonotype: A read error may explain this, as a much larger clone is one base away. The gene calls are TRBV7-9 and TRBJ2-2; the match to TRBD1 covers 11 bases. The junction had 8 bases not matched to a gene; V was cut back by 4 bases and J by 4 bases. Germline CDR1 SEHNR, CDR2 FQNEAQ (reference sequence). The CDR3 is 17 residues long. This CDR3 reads CASSSRGQGALTGELFF. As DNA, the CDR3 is TGTGCCAGCAGCTCAAGAGGACAGGGGGCGCTCACCGGGGAGCTGTTTTTT.

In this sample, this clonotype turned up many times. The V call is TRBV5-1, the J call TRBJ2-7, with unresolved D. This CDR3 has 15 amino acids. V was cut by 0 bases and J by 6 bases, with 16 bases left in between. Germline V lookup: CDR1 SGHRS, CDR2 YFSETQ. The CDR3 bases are TGCGCCAGCAGCTTGGATCGTAACGGTATCCCCGAGCAGTACTTC. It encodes CASSLDRNGIPEQYF.

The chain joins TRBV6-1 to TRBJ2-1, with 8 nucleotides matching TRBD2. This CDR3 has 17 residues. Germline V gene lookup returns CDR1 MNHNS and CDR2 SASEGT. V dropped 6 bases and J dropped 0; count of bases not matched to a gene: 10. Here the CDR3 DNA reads TGTGCCAGCAGCGAGGGCGGGAGGCCGTCCTCCTACAATGAGCAGTTCTTC. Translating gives CASSEGGRPSSYNEQFF.

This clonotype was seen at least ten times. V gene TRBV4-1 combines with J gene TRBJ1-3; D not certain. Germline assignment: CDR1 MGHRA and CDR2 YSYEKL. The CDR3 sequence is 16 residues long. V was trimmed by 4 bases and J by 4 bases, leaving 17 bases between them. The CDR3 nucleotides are TGCGCCAGCAGCCTAGGACTCCCGGCGGGGGGAAACACCATATATTTT. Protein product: CASSLGLPAGGNTIYF.

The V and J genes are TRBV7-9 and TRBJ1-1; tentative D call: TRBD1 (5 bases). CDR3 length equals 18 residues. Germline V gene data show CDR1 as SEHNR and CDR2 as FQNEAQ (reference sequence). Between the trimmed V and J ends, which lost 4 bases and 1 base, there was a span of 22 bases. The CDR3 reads CASSSRVGTRFGNTEAFF. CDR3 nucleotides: TGTGCCAGCAGCTCACGAGTTGGGACCCGGTTCGGGAACACTGAAGCTTTCTTT. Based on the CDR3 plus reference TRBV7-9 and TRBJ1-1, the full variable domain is DTGVSQNPRHKITKRGQNVTFRCDPISEHNRLYWYRQTLGQGPEFLTYFQNEAQLEKSRLLSDRFSAERPKGSFSTLEIQRTEQGDSAMYLCASSSRVGTRFGNTEAFFGQGTRLTVV.

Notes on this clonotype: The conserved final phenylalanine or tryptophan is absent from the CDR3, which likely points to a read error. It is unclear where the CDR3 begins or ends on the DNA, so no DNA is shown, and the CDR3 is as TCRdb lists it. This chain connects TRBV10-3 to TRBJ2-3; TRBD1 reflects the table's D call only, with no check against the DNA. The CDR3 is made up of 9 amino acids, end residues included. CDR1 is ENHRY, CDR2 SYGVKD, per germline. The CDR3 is CAITGTVLN.

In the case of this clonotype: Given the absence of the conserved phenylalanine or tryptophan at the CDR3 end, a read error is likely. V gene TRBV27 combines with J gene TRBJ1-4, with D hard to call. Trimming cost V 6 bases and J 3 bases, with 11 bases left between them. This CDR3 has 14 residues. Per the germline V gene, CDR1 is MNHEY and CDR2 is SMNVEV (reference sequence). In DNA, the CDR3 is TGTGCCAGCAGCAGTGGTCAGCCTAATGAAAAACTGTTTCTT. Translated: CASSSGQPNEKLFL.

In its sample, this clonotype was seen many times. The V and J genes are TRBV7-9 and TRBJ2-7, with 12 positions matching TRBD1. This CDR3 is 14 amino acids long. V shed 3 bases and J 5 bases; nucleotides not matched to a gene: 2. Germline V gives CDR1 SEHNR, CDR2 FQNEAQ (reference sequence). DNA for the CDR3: TGTGCCAGCAGCTTCGGGACAGGGGGCGACGAGCAGTACTTC. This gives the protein CASSFGTGGDEQYF.

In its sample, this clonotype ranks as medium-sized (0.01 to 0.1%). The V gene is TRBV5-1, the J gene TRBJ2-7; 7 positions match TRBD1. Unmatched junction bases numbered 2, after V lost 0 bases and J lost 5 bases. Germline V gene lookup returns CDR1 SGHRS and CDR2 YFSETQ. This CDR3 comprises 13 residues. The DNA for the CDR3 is TGCGCCAGCAGCTTGGGGGACAGCAACGAGCAGTACTTC. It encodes CASSLGDSNEQYF.

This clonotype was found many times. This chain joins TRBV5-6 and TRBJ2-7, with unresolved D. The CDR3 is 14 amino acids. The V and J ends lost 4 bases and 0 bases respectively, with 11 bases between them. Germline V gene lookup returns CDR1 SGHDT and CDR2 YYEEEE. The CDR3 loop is CASSPPFRSYEQYF. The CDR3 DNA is TGTGCCAGCAGCCCCCCCTTTCGCTCCTACGAGCAGTACTTC.

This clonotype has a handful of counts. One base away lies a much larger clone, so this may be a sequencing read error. CDR3 nucleotides: TGTGCCAGCAGCGCCCGACAGGGGGAAAATTCACCCCCCCACTTT. As protein: CASSARQGENSPPHF. The chain recombines TRBV9 with TRBJ1-6, with 9 bases lining up with TRBD1. This CDR3 region has 15 residues. Germline-derived CDR1 and CDR2 are SGDLS and YYNGEE.

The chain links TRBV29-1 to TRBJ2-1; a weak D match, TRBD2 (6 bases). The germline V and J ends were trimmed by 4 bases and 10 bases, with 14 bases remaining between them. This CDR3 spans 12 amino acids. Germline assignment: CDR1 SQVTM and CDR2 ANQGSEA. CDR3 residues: CSVAGTQSEQFF. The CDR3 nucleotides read TGCAGCGTTGCGGGGACTCAGTCCGAGCAGTTCTTC.

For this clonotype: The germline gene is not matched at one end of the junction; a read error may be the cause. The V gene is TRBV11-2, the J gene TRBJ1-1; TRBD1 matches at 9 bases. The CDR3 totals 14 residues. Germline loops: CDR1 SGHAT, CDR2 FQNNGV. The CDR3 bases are TGTGCCAGCAGTTTAGACAGGGGGGGCACTGAAGCTTTCTTT. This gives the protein CASSLDRGGTEAFF.

The CDR3 bases are TGTGCCAGCCAGGGTAGGGGAGGGTCTGGAAACACCATATATTTT. Encoded protein: CASQGRGGSGNTIYF. V and J are TRBV27 and TRBJ1-3; D possibly corresponds to TRBD1 (5 bases). CDR1 is MNHEY and CDR2 is SMNVEV in the germline V gene (reference sequence). The CDR3 runs 15 residues. Trimming pared 8 bases from V and 1 base from J, leaving 15 bases between.

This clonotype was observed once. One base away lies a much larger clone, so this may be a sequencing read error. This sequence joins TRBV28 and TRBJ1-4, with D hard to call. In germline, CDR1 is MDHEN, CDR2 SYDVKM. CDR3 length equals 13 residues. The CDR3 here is CASTVIDNGKLFF. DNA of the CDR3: TGTGCCAGTACCGTGATCGATAATGGAAAACTGTTTTTT.